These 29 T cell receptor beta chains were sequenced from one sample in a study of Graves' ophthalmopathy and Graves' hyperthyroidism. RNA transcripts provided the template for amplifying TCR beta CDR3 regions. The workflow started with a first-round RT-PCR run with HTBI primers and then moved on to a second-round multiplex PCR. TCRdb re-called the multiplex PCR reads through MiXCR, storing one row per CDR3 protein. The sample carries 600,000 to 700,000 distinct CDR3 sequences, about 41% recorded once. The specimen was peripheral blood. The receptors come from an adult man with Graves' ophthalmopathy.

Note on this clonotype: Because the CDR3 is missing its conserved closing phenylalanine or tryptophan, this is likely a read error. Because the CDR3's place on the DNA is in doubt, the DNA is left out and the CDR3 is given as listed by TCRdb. The CDR3 loop is CASSQDALTG. The chain carries TRBV25-1 and TRBJ2-7; TRBD2, the D gene given by the table, was not confirmed from the DNA. Germline-derived CDR1 and CDR2 are MGHDK and SYGVNS. Including both end residues, the CDR3 is 10 amino acids long.

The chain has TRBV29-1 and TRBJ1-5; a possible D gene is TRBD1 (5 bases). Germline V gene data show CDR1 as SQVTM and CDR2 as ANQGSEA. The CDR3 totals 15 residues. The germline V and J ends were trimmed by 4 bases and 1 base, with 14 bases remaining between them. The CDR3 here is CSVGGTLWSNQPQHF. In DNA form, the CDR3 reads TGCAGCGTTGGTGGGACCCTGTGGAGCAATCAGCCCCAGCATTTT. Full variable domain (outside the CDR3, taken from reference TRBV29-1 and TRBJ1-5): SAVISQKPSRDICQRGTSLTIQCQVDSQVTMMFWYRQQPGQSLTLIATANQGSEATYESGFVIDKFPISRPNLTFSTLTVSNMSPEDSSIYLCSVGGTLWSNQPQHFGDGTRLSIL.

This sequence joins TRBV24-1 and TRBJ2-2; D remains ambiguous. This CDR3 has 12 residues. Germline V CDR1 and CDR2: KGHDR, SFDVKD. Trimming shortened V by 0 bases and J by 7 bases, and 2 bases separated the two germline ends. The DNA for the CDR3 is TGTGCCACCAGTGATTTGGGCGGGGAGCTGTTTTTT. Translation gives CATSDLGGELFF.

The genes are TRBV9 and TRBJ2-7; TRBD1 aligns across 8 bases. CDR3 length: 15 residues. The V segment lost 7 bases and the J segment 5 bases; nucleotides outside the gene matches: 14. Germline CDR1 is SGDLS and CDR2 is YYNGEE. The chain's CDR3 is CASSPSRDRSNEQYF. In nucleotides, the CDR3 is TGTGCCAGCTCACCCTCTAGGGACAGGTCCAACGAGCAGTACTTC.

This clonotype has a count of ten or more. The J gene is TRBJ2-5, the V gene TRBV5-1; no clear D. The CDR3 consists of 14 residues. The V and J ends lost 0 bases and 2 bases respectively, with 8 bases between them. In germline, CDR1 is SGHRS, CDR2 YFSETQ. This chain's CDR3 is CASSLGPPQETQYF. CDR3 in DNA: TGCGCCAGCAGCTTGGGCCCCCCTCAAGAGACCCAGTACTTC.

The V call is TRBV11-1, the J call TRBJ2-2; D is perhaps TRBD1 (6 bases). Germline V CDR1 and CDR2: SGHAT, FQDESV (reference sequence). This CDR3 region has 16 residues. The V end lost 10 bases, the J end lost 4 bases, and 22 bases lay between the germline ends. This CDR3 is CAISQGRLEGTGELFF. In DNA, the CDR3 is TGTGCCATCTCGCAGGGGCGTCTCGAGGGCACCGGGGAGCTGTTTTTT. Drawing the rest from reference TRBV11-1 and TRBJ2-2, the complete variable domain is EAEVAQSPRYKITEKSQAVAFWCDPISGHATLYWYRQILGQGPELLVQFQDESVVDDSQLPKDRFSAERLKGVDSTLKIQPAELGDSAMYLCAISQGRLEGTGELFFGEGSRLTVL.

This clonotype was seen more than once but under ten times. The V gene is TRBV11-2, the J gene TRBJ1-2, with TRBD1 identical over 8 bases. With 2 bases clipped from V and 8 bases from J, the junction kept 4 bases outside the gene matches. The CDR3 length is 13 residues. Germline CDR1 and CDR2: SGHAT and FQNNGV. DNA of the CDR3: TGTGCCAGCAGCTTAAGACAGGGGAAGGGCTACACCTTC. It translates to CASSLRQGKGYTF.

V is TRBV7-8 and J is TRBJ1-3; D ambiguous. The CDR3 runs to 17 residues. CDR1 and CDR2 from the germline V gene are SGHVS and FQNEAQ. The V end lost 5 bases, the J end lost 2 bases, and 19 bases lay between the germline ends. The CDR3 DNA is TGTGCCAGCAGCGGAGGATTCACGGGTCGCCCTGGAAACACCATATATTTT. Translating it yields CASSGGFTGRPGNTIYF.

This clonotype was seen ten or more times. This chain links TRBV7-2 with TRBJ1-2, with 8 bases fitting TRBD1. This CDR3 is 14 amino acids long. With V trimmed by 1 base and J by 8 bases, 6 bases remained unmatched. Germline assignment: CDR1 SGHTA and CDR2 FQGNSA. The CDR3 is CASSLERGTGGYTF. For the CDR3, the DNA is TGTGCCAGCAGCTTAGAAAGGGGGACAGGCGGCTACACCTTC.

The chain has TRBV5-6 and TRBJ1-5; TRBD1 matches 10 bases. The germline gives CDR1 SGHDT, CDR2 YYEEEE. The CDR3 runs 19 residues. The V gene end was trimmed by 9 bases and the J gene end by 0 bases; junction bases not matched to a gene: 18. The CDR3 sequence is CATTPSDRGRKYSNQPQHF. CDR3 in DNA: TGTGCCACCACCCCATCAGACAGGGGGCGAAAATATAGCAATCAGCCCCAGCATTTT.

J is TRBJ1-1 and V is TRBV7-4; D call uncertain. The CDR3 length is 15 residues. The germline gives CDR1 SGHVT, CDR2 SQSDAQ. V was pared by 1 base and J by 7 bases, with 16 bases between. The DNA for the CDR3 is TGTGCCAGCAGCTTAGATCGGGTGTGGTGTAATGAAGCTTTCTTT. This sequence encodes CASSLDRVWCNEAFF.

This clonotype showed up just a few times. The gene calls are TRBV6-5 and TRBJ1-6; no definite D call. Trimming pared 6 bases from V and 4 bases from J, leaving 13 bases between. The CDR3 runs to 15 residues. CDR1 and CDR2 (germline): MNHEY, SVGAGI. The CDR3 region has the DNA TGTGCCAGCAGCCCCGGGCTCTCGTATAATTCACCCCTCCACTTT. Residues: CASSPGLSYNSPLHF.

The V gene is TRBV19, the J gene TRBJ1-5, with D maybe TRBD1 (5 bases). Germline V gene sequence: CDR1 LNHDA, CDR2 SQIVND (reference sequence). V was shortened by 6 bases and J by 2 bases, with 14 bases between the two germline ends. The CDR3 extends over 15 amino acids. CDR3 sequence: CASSLLRGGNQPQHF. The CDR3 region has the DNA TGTGCCAGTAGCCTGTTGCGAGGGGGCAATCAGCCCCAGCATTTT.

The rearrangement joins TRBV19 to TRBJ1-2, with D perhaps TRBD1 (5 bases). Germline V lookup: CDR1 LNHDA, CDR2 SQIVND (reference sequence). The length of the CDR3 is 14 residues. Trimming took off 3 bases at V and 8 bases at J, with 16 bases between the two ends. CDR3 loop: CASSIGGAGNGYTF. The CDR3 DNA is TGTGCCAGTAGTATCGGCGGGGCAGGGAACGGCTACACCTTC.

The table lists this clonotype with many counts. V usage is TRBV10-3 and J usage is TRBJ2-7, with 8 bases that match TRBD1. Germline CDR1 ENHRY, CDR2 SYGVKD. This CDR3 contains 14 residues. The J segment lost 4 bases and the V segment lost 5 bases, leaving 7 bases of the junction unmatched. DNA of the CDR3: TGTGCCATCAGTAGCGTGGGACAGGATTACGAGCAGTACTTC. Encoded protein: CAISSVGQDYEQYF.

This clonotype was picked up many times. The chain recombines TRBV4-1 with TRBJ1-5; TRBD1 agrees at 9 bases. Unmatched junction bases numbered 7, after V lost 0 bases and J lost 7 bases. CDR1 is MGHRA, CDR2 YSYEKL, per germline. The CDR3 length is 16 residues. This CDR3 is CASSQDGGQGDQPQHF. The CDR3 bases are TGCGCCAGCAGCCAAGATGGGGGACAGGGAGACCAGCCCCAGCATTTT.

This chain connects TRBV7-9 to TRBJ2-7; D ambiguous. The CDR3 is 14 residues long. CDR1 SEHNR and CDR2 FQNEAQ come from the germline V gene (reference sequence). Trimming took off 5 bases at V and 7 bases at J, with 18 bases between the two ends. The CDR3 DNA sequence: TGTGCCAGCAGCCCCCTTCCGACTGCTTGGGAGCAGTACTTC. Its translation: CASSPLPTAWEQYF.

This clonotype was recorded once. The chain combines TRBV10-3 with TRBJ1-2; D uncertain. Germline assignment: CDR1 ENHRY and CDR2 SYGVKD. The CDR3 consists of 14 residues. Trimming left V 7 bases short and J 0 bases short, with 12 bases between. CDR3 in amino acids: CAITADVANYGYTF. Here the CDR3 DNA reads TGTGCCATCACGGCGGATGTAGCTAACTATGGCTACACCTTC.

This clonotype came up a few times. CDR3 sequence reads: CASLSASGNTIYF. The DNA of the CDR3 is TGTGCCAGCCTCAGCGCCTCTGGAAACACCATATATTTT. The rearrangement links TRBV10-3 to TRBJ1-3; no clear D. The CDR3 totals 13 residues. The ends were cut back, 10 bases at V and 0 bases at J, with 10 bases in the middle. Germline V gives CDR1 ENHRY, CDR2 SYGVKD.

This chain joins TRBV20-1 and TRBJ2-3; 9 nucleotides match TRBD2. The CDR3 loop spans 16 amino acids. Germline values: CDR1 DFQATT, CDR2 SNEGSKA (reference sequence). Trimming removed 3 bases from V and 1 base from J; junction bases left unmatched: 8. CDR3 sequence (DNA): TGCAGTGCTAGTGGAGGCCTAGCGGGACGCACAGATACGCAGTATTTT. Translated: CSASGGLAGRTDTQYF.

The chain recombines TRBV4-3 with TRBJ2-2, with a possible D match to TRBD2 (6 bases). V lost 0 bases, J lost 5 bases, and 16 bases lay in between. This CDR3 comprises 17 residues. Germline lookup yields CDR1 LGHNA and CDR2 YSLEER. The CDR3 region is CASSQDGVPRETGELFF. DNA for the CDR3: TGCGCCAGCAGCCAAGATGGGGTACCCCGGGAGACCGGGGAGCTGTTTTTT.

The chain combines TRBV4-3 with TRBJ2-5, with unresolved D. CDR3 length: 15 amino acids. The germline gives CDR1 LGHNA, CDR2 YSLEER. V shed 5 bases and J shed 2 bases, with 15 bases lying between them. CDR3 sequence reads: CASSFRGGKQETQYF. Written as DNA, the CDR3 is TGCGCCAGCAGCTTTCGTGGCGGTAAACAAGAGACCCAGTACTTC.

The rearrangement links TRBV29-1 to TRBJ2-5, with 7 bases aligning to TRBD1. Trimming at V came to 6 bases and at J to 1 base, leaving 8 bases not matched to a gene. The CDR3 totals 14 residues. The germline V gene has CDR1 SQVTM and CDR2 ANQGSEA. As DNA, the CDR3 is TGCAGCGTCGAGGGGGCCAGGGTCCAAGAGACCCAGTACTTC. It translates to CSVEGARVQETQYF. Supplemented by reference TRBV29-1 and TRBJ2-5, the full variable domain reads SAVISQKPSRDICQRGTSLTIQCQVDSQVTMMFWYRQQPGQSLTLIATANQGSEATYESGFVIDKFPISRPNLTFSTLTVSNMSPEDSSIYLCSVEGARVQETQYFGPGTRLLVL.

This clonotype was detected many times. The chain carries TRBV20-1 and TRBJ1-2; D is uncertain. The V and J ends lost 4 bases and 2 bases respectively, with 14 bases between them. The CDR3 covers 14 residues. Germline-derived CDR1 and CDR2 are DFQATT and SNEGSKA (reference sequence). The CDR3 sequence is CSATSSRGNYGYTF. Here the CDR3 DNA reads TGCAGTGCTACGTCCAGCCGCGGGAACTATGGCTACACCTTC.

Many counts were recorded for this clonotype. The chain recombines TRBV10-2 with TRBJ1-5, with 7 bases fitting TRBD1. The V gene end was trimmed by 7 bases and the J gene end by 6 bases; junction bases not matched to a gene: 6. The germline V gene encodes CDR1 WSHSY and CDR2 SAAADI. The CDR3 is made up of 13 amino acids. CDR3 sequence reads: CASNDRAPQPQHF. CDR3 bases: TGCGCCAGCAATGACAGGGCTCCTCAGCCCCAGCATTTT.

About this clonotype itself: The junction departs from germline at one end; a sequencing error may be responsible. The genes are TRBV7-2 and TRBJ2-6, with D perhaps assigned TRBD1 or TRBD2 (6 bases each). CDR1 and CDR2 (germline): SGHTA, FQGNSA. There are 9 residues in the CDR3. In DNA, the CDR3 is TGTGCCAGCAGTTACAGGAGGGGGTTC. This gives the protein CASSYRRGF.

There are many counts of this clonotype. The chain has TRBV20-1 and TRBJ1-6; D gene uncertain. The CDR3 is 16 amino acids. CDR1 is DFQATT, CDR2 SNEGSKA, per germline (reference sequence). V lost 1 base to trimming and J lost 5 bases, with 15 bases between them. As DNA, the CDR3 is TGCAGTGCTAGAGCCAGTCGCAGCTCGGATAATTCACCCCTCCACTTT. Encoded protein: CSARASRSSDNSPLHF.

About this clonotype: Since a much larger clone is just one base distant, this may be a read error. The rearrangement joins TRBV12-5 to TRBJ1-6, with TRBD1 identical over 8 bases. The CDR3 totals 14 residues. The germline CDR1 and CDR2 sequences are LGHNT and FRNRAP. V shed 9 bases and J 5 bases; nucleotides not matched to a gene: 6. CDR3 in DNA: TGTGCTAGCAACCAGGACAGGGATAATTCACCCCTCCACTTT. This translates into CASNQDRDNSPLHF. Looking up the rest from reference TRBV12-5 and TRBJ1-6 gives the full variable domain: DARVTQTPRHKVTEMGQEVTMRCQPILGHNTVFWYRQTMMQGLELLAYFRNRAPLDDSGMPKDRFSAEMPDATLATLKIQPSEPRDSAVYFCASNQDRDNSPLHFGNGTRLTVT.

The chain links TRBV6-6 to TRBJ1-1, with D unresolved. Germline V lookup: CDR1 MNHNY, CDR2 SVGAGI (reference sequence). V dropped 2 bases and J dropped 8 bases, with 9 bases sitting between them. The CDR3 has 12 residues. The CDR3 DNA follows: TGTGCCAGCAGTTACAGGAGGATAGAAGCTTTCTTT. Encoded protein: CASSYRRIEAFF.